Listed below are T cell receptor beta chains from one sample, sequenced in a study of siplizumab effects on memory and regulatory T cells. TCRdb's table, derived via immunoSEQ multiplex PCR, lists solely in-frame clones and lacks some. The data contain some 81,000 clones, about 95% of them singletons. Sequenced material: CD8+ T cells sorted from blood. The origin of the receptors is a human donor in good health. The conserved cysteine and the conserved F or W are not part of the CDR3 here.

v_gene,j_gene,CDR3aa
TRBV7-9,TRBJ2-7,ASSLVGRLGTANEQY
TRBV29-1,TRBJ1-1,SVELGDTEAF
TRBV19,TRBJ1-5,ASSIGSEGQPQH
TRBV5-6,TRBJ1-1,ASSPWDRAVFEAF
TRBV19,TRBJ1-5,ASSISFRHTSNQPQH
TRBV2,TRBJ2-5,ASREAGTLHTQY
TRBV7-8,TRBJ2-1,ASSLGSFLREVEQF
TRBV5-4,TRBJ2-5,ASSSPGGEETQY
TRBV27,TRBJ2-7,ASSFATGYEQY
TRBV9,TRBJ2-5,ASSVSGRHQETQY
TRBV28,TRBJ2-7,ASRLGTSGSYEQY
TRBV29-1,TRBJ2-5,SMSGPNQETQY
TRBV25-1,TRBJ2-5,ASSEGTGQY
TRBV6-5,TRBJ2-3,ASSSFYTDTQY
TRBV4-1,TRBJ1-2,ASSQAKVVLELNGYT
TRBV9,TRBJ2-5,ASSAAWRQKETQY
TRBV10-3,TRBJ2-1,AISDGAGNHEQF
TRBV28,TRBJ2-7,ASSFLSGGYEQY
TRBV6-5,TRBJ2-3,ASTGQDSRLGGQY
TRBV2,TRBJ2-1,ASSPPQVTSYNEQF
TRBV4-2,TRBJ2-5,ASSAFGNRGRETQY
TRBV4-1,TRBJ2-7,ASSQVSNAPYEQY
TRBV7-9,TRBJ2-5,ASSFGPRETQY
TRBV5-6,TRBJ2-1,ASSPRASGRFYNEQF
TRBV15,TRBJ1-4,ATSRDLGGLREKLF
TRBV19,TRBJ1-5,ASSIGGGVTINQPQH
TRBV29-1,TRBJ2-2,SVVVTGELF
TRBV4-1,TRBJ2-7,ASSTIPGTGYEQY
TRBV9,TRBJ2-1,ASSAPTGTSYNEQF
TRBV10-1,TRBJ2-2,ASSEVEQAYANTGELF
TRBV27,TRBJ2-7,ASSLRRALLHEQY
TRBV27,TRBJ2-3,ASSGWEDSTDTQY
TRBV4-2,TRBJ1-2,ASSQDGRAFI
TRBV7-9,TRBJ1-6,ASSLAVSGNSPLH
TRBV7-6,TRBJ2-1,ASSLEGRGSEQF
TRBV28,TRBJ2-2,ASNGDTGELF
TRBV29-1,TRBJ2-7,SVEDRAYEQY
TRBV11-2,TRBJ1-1,ASSFPGPTVVNTEAF
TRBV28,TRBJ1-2,ASSFGTGTYGYT
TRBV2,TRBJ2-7,ATSTSPGQAYEQY
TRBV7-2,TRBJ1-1,ASSLRGQRDTEAF
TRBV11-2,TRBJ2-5,ASRSGPGHQETQY
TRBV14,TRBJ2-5,ASSQGARDREYQETQY
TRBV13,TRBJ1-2,ASSLGTEIYGYT
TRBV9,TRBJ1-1,ASSVVEGLNTEAF
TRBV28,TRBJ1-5,ASSPDRGVWQPQH
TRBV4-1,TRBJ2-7,ASSQDGLYEQY
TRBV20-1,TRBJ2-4,SASAGNIQY
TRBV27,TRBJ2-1,ASSLLADYNEQF
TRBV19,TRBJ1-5,ASSIIHRGGNQPQH
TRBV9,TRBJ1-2,ASSVAGDNGYT
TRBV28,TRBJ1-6,ASSKPGQGPDSPLH
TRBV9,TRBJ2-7,ASSAGGGVSYEQY
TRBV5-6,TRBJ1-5,ASSLFTGTRQPQH